A single sample gave rise to the 28 T cell receptor beta chains below, sequenced in a study of CD8 T cells in Susac syndrome. An input of about 0.5 to 1 ug of RNA was subjected to reverse transcription using random hexamers. TCRdb processed the immunoSEQ multiplex PCR reads anew with MiXCR; each CDR3 protein has one entry. The sample lists some 260,000 distinct CDR3 sequences, around 84% occurring once. The sample taken for sequencing was CD8+ T cells from PBMCs. Receptors were obtained from a human donor with multiple sclerosis.

The chain uses TRBV28 and TRBJ2-3, with D perhaps assigned TRBD1 or TRBD2 (5 bases each). CDR3 length: 14 residues. Germline V gene data show CDR1 as MDHEN and CDR2 as SYDVKM. V lost 6 bases and J 3 bases, leaving 13 bases between the germline ends. This CDR3 is CASSELGETDTQYF. DNA for the CDR3: TGTGCCAGCAGCGAGTTGGGGGAGACAGATACGCAGTATTTT.

The V call is TRBV28, the J call TRBJ2-7; D is perhaps TRBD1 or TRBD2 (5 bases each). CDR3 size: 14 residues. The germline gives CDR1 MDHEN, CDR2 SYDVKM. V was cut by 11 bases and J by 1 base, with 18 bases left in between. CDR3 sequence (DNA): TGTGCCTCAGAACCGGGACGGGGATCCTACGAGCAGTACTTC. This sequence encodes CASEPGRGSYEQYF.

The chain combines TRBV7-2 with TRBJ2-3; TRBD2 aligns across 11 bases. The V gene's germline CDR1 is SGHTA and CDR2 FQGNSA. The CDR3 runs 16 residues. The trim removed 4 bases at V and 4 bases at J, leaving 7 bases unmatched. The CDR3 is CASSYLAGGTPDTQYF. CDR3 bases: TGTGCCAGCAGCTATCTAGCGGGAGGTACCCCAGATACGCAGTATTTT.

The V gene is TRBV6-6, the J gene TRBJ2-2, with D perhaps matching TRBD1 or TRBD2 (5 bases each). The CDR3 consists of 14 residues. V was trimmed by 2 bases and J by 1 base, leaving 5 bases between them. Germline V lookup: CDR1 MNHNY, CDR2 SVGAGI (reference sequence). CDR3 protein: CASSYGGNTGELFF. Written as DNA, the CDR3 is TGTGCCAGCAGTTACGGGGGGAACACCGGGGAGCTGTTTTTT.

V and J are TRBV4-1 and TRBJ2-4; D may be TRBD2 (5 bases). The germline V gene has CDR1 MGHRA and CDR2 YSYEKL. Deletions cut 0 bases from V and 6 bases from J, with 12 bases between. The CDR3 is 15 amino acids. The CDR3 is CASSQDRVEGNIQYF. CDR3 coding DNA: TGCGCCAGCAGCCAAGATCGTGTAGAGGGAAACATTCAGTACTTC.

This chain links TRBV7-9 with TRBJ1-2; D perhaps matches TRBD1 (6 bases). Trimming left V 0 bases short and J 6 bases short, with 8 bases between. Germline values: CDR1 SEHNR, CDR2 FQNEAQ (reference sequence). The CDR3 loop spans 13 amino acids. This CDR3 is CASSLAAGDGYTF. As DNA, the CDR3 is TGTGCCAGCAGCTTAGCGGCAGGGGATGGCTACACCTTC.

CDR3: CAWSVTLPDRGINQPQHF. The CDR3 nucleotides read TGTGCCTGGAGTGTAACCCTCCCGGACAGGGGAATCAATCAGCCCCAGCATTTT. The V gene is TRBV30, the J gene TRBJ1-5; 9 bases map to TRBD1. Germline assignment: CDR1 GTSNPN and CDR2 SVGIG (reference sequence). This CDR3 comprises 18 residues. J was trimmed by 3 bases and V by 0 bases; bases with no gene match: 12.

The J gene is TRBJ1-2, the V gene TRBV7-9; TRBD1 agrees at 12 bases. The CDR3 covers 17 residues. Germline trimming cut 2 bases from V and 4 bases from J; bases unmatched to any gene: 8. CDR1 is SEHNR and CDR2 is FQNEAQ in the germline V gene (reference sequence). The CDR3 loop is CASSLNSGQGAVYGYTF. The DNA for the CDR3 is TGTGCCAGCAGCTTAAACTCGGGACAGGGGGCGGTCTATGGCTACACCTTC.

The chain links TRBV13 to TRBJ1-2; 7 bases fit TRBD1. The V segment lost 3 bases and the J segment 3 bases; nucleotides outside the gene matches: 13. This CDR3 region has 17 residues. Germline-derived CDR1 and CDR2 are PRHDT and FYEKMQ (reference sequence). For the CDR3, the DNA is TGTGCCAGCAGCTTTTCGCCAGACAGGGAATATTACTATGGCTACACCTTC. Residues: CASSFSPDREYYYGYTF.

The chain is built from TRBV14 and TRBJ2-3; 7 bases align to TRBD2. The CDR3 loop spans 23 amino acids. The J segment lost 3 bases and the V segment lost 0 bases, leaving 27 bases of the junction unmatched. Germline assignment: CDR1 SGHDN and CDR2 FVKESK. This CDR3 is CASSQDYGGSLDTGDYGTDTQYF. The CDR3 DNA follows: TGTGCCAGCAGCCAAGATTATGGCGGGAGTCTCGATACCGGGGACTATGGAACAGATACGCAGTATTTT.

This chain joins TRBV6-2 or TRBV6-3 and TRBJ2-2; D not certain. In germline, CDR1 is MNHEY, CDR2 SVGEGT. Trimming shortened V by 0 bases and J by 6 bases, and 14 bases separated the two germline ends. The CDR3 loop spans 16 amino acids. This chain's CDR3 is CASSYSSGSFSGELFF. The CDR3 nucleotides are TGTGCCAGCAGTTACTCGTCTGGTTCATTCTCCGGGGAGCTGTTTTTT.

The chain employs TRBV9 and TRBJ2-7, with TRBD2 identical over 8 bases. CDR1 is SGDLS and CDR2 is YYNGEE in the germline V gene. The CDR3 sequence is 15 residues long. Unmatched junction bases numbered 8, after V lost 0 bases and J lost 6 bases. Here the CDR3 reads CASSVEAGGFLEQYF. For the CDR3, the DNA is TGTGCCAGCAGCGTAGAGGCGGGAGGTTTTCTCGAGCAGTACTTC.

The rearrangement joins TRBV5-5 to TRBJ2-7; TRBD2 matches at 8 bases. J lost 2 bases, V lost 5 bases, and 6 bases had no gene match. The germline V gene encodes CDR1 SGHKS and CDR2 YYEKEE (reference sequence). The CDR3 is 14 amino acids. For the CDR3, the DNA is TGTGCCAGCAGACTAGCGGATCCACCCTACGAGCAGTACTTC. Its protein product is CASRLADPPYEQYF.

The chain combines TRBV6-1 with TRBJ2-7; D is perhaps TRBD1 or TRBD2 (6 bases each). CDR1 and CDR2 from the germline V gene are MNHNS and SASEGT. The CDR3 contains 16 residues. The DNA for the CDR3 is TGTGCGGAAGGACTATTAAGGGGGGCCCACCTCTACGAGCAGTACTTC. Encoded protein: CAEGLLRGAHLYEQYF.

The chain has TRBV7-2 and TRBJ1-5; D gene ambiguous. Germline V gene lookup returns CDR1 SGHTA and CDR2 FQGNSA. Trimming shortened V by 1 base and J by 3 bases, and 13 bases separated the two germline ends. The length of the CDR3 is 16 residues. CDR3 nucleotide sequence: TGTGCCAGCAGCTTAGTCGGGGTTGGTGACAATCAGCCCCAGCATTTT. The encoded protein is CASSLVGVGDNQPQHF. Drawing the rest from reference TRBV7-2 and TRBJ1-5, the complete variable domain is GAGVSQSPSNKVTEKGKDVELRCDPISGHTALYWYRQSLGQGLEFLIYFQGNSAPDKSGLPSDRFSAERTGGSVSTLTIQRTQQEDSAVYLCASSLVGVGDNQPQHFGDGTRLSIL.

V and J are TRBV7-9 and TRBJ2-7; 8 bases fit TRBD1. CDR1 and CDR2 from the germline V gene are SEHNR and FQNEAQ (reference sequence). The CDR3 is 15 residues long. The V segment lost 5 bases and the J segment 4 bases; nucleotides outside the gene matches: 10. DNA for the CDR3: TGTGCCAGCAGCGATCCAGGGGGCTCCTTATACGAGCAGTACTTC. This codes for CASSDPGGSLYEQYF. The complete variable domain, with remaining parts taken from reference TRBV7-9 and TRBJ2-7, reads DTGVSQNPRHKITKRGQNVTFRCDPISEHNRLYWYRQTLGQGPEFLTYFQNEAQLEKSRLLSDRFSAERPKGSFSTLEIQRTEQGDSAMYLCASSDPGGSLYEQYFGPGTRLTVT.

The chain links TRBV7-3 to TRBJ1-5; D gene uncertain. CDR3 length: 14 amino acids. Germline assignment: CDR1 SGHTA and CDR2 FQGTGA. V dropped 0 bases and J dropped 6 bases, with 9 bases sitting between them. The CDR3 DNA reads as TGTGCCAGCAGCTTAACAGGGAAAGGTCAGCCCCAGCATTTT. Its translation: CASSLTGKGQPQHF.

The rearrangement joins TRBV14 to TRBJ2-1; D is perhaps TRBD1 or TRBD2 (5 bases each). The V end lost 2 bases, the J end lost 0 bases, and 14 bases lay between the germline ends. The germline CDR1 and CDR2 sequences are SGHDN and FVKESK. The CDR3 sequence is 17 residues long. CDR3 loop: CASSQPGRGRSYNEQFF. The CDR3 DNA reads TGTGCCAGCAGCCAACCTGGACGGGGCCGCTCCTACAATGAGCAGTTCTTC.

The rearrangement uses TRBV6-1 and TRBJ2-5, with 10 bases identical to TRBD2. The germline V gene encodes CDR1 MNHNS and CDR2 SASEGT. The J segment lost 1 base and the V segment lost 6 bases, leaving 11 bases of the junction unmatched. The CDR3 length is 17 residues. CDR3 DNA sequence: TGTGCCAGCAGACCTGCCGGGACTAGCGTCGTCCAAGAGACCCAGTACTTC. It translates to CASRPAGTSVVQETQYF.

This chain links TRBV2 with TRBJ2-1; D perhaps matches TRBD2 (6 bases). Germline V gene data show CDR1 as SNHLY and CDR2 as FYNNEI. The V end was cut by 4 bases, the J end by 8 bases, with 9 bases between. This CDR3 is built from 12 residues. This CDR3 reads CASSGRVDEQFF. The CDR3 DNA follows: TGTGCCAGCAGTGGGAGGGTAGATGAGCAGTTCTTC.

This chain joins TRBV28 and TRBJ2-1, with 11 positions matching TRBD2. The trim removed 4 bases at V and 6 bases at J, leaving 5 bases unmatched. Germline V gene sequence: CDR1 MDHEN, CDR2 SYDVKM. The CDR3 has 15 residues. The CDR3 loop reads CASSYAGTSGNEQFF. CDR3 nucleotide sequence: TGTGCCAGCAGTTACGCCGGGACTAGCGGCAATGAGCAGTTCTTC.

J is TRBJ1-1 and V is TRBV20-1, with a possible D match to TRBD1 (6 bases). V was cut by 3 bases and J by 3 bases, with 14 bases left in between. The CDR3 has 14 amino acids. In germline, CDR1 is DFQATT, CDR2 SNEGSKA (reference sequence). The DNA of the CDR3 is TGCAGTGCTAGGGGAGGGGGGACCTACACTGAAGCTTTCTTT. This translates into CSARGGGTYTEAFF.

The chain is built from TRBV2 and TRBJ2-7; 7 bases map to TRBD2. Germline V gene sequence: CDR1 SNHLY, CDR2 FYNNEI. V lost 1 base, J lost 4 bases, and 10 bases stayed unmatched. CDR3 size: 16 residues. The CDR3: CASSEVLAGVGYEQYF. In DNA form, the CDR3 reads TGTGCCAGCAGTGAAGTTTTAGCGGGCGTTGGGTACGAGCAGTACTTC.

The V call is TRBV10-1, the J call TRBJ2-7; D remains unclear. This CDR3 is built from 15 residues. V lost 5 bases and J lost 2, with 16 bases in between. The V gene's germline CDR1 is WNHNN and CDR2 SYGVQD (reference sequence). The CDR3 sequence is CASSPQASGPYEQYF. The DNA for the CDR3 is TGCGCCAGCAGTCCCCAGGCCTCAGGTCCCTACGAGCAGTACTTC.

The J gene is TRBJ2-3, the V gene TRBV7-9; 8 bases match TRBD2. In germline, CDR1 is SEHNR, CDR2 FQNEAQ (reference sequence). The CDR3 covers 15 residues. Trimming removed 5 bases from V and 1 base from J; junction bases left unmatched: 5. In nucleotides, the CDR3 is TGTGCCAGCAGCCAGAAAGCGGGAGGCACAGATACGCAGTATTTT. Its protein product is CASSQKAGGTDTQYF. Combining the CDR3 with reference TRBV7-9 and TRBJ2-3 gives the whole variable domain DTGVSQNPRHKITKRGQNVTFRCDPISEHNRLYWYRQTLGQGPEFLTYFQNEAQLEKSRLLSDRFSAERPKGSFSTLEIQRTEQGDSAMYLCASSQKAGGTDTQYFGPGTRLTVL.

This clonotype was seen once. The V and J genes are TRBV14 and TRBJ2-1; 10 bases align to TRBD2. Per germline, CDR1 SGHDN and CDR2 FVKESK. The J segment lost 10 bases and the V segment lost 4 bases, leaving 13 bases of the junction unmatched. The CDR3 is 16 amino acids. This CDR3 is CASSLRTYRAGGEQFF. The CDR3 DNA reads TGTGCCAGCAGCCTCCGCACCTATAGAGCGGGAGGGGAGCAGTTCTTC. The entire variable domain, with the rest obtained from reference TRBV14 and TRBJ2-1, is as follows: EAGVTQFPSHSVIEKGQTVTLRCDPISGHDNLYWYRRVMGKEIKFLLHFVKESKQDESGMPNNRFLAERTGGTYSTLKVQPAELEDSGVYFCASSLRTYRAGGEQFFGPGTRLTVL.

The chain carries TRBV19 and TRBJ1-5, with D perhaps TRBD1 (5 bases). The CDR3 consists of 13 residues. V lost 3 bases and J lost 7, with 10 bases in between. Germline V gives CDR1 LNHDA, CDR2 SQIVND (reference sequence). The CDR3 spells CASSIGARQPQHF. DNA for the CDR3: TGTGCCAGTAGTATTGGGGCTAGACAGCCCCAGCATTTT.

This clonotype occurred a few times. The chain employs TRBV6-2 or TRBV6-3 and TRBJ2-7, with 12 bases fitting TRBD2. CDR1 MNHEY and CDR2 SVGEGT come from the germline V gene. The CDR3 is 17 residues long. V was clipped by 2 bases and J by 3 bases; unmatched bases: 8. The CDR3 here is CASSYMLAGGPIYEQYF. The CDR3 DNA reads TGTGCCAGCAGTTACATGCTAGCGGGAGGGCCTATCTACGAGCAGTACTTC.